Presented here are 9 T cell receptor beta chains from one specimen sequenced in a study of shared clonotypes between healthy human individuals. Assay used: immunoSEQ multiplex PCR; TCRdb lists only in-frame clones, some missing. The sample includes about 1 million clones, around 75% of them seen just once. Material: memory CD4+ T cells sorted from blood. Subset denoted: CD45RA-negative fraction. The receptors stem from a man aged 18 to 29 in good health.

This chain links TRBV5-1 with TRBJ2-2, with TRBD2 as a possible D gene (6 bases). Trimming cost V 4 bases and J 6 bases, with 13 bases left between them. The CDR3 extends over 14 amino acids. Germline CDR1 and CDR2: SGHRS and YFSETQ. CDR3 protein: CASSPETSSGELFF. The CDR3 coding sequence is TGCGCCAGCAGCCCGGAAACTAGCTCCGGGGAGCTGTTTTTT.

The chain joins TRBV7-9 to TRBJ2-7; no reliable D call. Germline V CDR1 and CDR2: SEHNR, FQNEAQ (reference sequence). CDR3 length: 13 amino acids. V lost 4 bases, J lost 2 bases, and 9 bases lay in between. The CDR3 protein is CASSSQDPYEQYF. The CDR3, as DNA: TGTGCCAGCAGCTCGCAGGACCCCTACGAGCAGTACTTC.

The chain has TRBV11-2 and TRBJ1-6; TRBD1 might be the D (6 bases). Looked up from germline, CDR1 is SGHAT and CDR2 is FQNNGV. CDR3 size: 16 residues. Trimming cost V 1 base and J 10 bases, with 17 bases left between them. Here the CDR3 reads CASSLAPGASSSPLHF. The CDR3 coding sequence is TGTGCCAGCAGCTTAGCCCCGGGGGCATCGTCCTCACCCCTCCACTTT.

This chain uses TRBV5-4 with TRBJ2-1; 11 positions match TRBD2. With 4 bases clipped from V and 4 bases from J, the junction kept 4 bases outside the gene matches. There are 15 residues in the CDR3. Looked up from germline, CDR1 is SGHNT and CDR2 is YYREEE (reference sequence). CDR3 region: CASSAGTSGYNEQFF. The DNA for the CDR3 is TGTGCCAGCAGCGCTGGGACTAGCGGATACAATGAGCAGTTCTTC.

This clone was seen only once. Given a far larger clone just one base away, this is likely a sequencing read error. Other DNA sequences in this sample translate to the same CDR3. The chain uses TRBV7-3 and TRBJ1-1, with D hard to call. The V end lost 6 bases, the J end lost 0 bases, and 8 bases lay between the germline ends. CDR3 length equals 13 residues. Germline assignment: CDR1 SGHTA and CDR2 FQGTGA. Here the CDR3 DNA reads TGTGCCAGCAGTTTAGACATGAACACTGAAGCTTTCTTT. It is translated as CASSLDMNTEAFF.

This clone was recorded at least ten times. The rearrangement uses TRBV2 and TRBJ2-3, with D unresolved. Trimming cost V 4 bases and J 2 bases, with 10 bases left between them. The germline V gene encodes CDR1 SNHLY and CDR2 FYNNEI. The CDR3 has 14 residues. The CDR3 bases are TGTGCCAGCAGTGGGCTCCGGAACACAGATACGCAGTATTTT. Translated: CASSGLRNTDTQYF.

The chain is built from TRBV15 and TRBJ2-5, with TRBD1 identical over 9 bases. The CDR3 is 16 residues long. V lost 2 bases to trimming and J lost 2 bases; unmatched junction nucleotides: 6. CDR1 and CDR2 (germline): LNHNV, YYDKDF (reference sequence). CDR3 DNA: TGTGCCACCAGCAGATTTCCGGGACAGGGACAAGAGACCCAGTACTTC. Translating it yields CATSRFPGQGQETQYF. The whole variable domain, remainder taken from reference TRBV15 and TRBJ2-5, is DAMVIQNPRYQVTQFGKPVTLSCSQTLNHNVMYWYQQKSSQAPKLLFHYYDKDFNNEADTPDNFQSRRPNTSFCFLDIRSPGLGDTAMYLCATSRFPGQGQETQYFGPGTRLLVL.

As regards this clone: A far larger clone is one nucleotide away, so this likely arose from a read error. CDR3 sequence reads: CASSEADLRTEAFF. The CDR3 DNA is TGTGCCAGCAGTGAAGCGGACCTCAGGACTGAAGCTTTCTTT. The chain is built from TRBV25-1 and TRBJ1-1; D unresolved. The CDR3 is 14 amino acids. Trimming took 2 bases from V and 5 from J, leaving 12 bases between them. Germline loops: CDR1 MGHDK, CDR2 SYGVNS.

This clone was counted at least ten times. The V and J genes are TRBV10-2 and TRBJ2-7; D is uncertain. Germline V gene data show CDR1 as WSHSY and CDR2 as SAAADI. The V end lost 3 bases, the J end lost 7 bases, and 16 bases lay between the germline ends. This CDR3 is 14 amino acids long. CDR3 nucleotide sequence: TGCGCCAGCAGTGATTACGACTTCGGGTGGGAGCAGTACTTC. Translated, it gives CASSDYDFGWEQYF.